A selection of T cell receptor beta chains follows, all from one sample in a study of beta chain features in type 1 diabetes. Some clones are missing from TCRdb's copy, which holds only in-frame ones; the method was immunoSEQ multiplex PCR. The table shows under 900,000 clones, with 15% to 20% occurring only once. Material for sequencing was naive CD4+ T cells from blood. The receptors shown here come from a woman under 30 in good health. CDR3s include the opening cysteine and the closing phenylalanine or tryptophan. D genes are given only for firm matches. Some rows have no size entry. The others give once, few or many, or a class for an expanded clone.

TRBD2	few	TRBV5-4	TRBJ2-1	CASSLVPSGVYNEQFF	TGTGCCAGCAGCTTAGTCCCTAGCGGGGTCTACAATGAGCAGTTCTTC
TRBD2	few	TRBV6-6	TRBJ2-3	CASSWSGRADTQYF	TGTGCCAGCTCCTGGAGCGGGAGGGCAGATACGCAGTATTTT
.	.	TRBV18	TRBJ2-3	CASSPSSTDTQYF	TGTGCCAGCTCACCCTCTAGCACAGATACGCAGTATTTT
.	.	TRBV6-5	TRBJ1-6	CASSYSGRLNSPLHF	TGTGCCAGCAGTTATTCCGGGAGACTTAATTCACCCCTCCACTTT
.	.	TRBV6-5	TRBJ1-3	CASRAGTTVNTIYF	TGTGCCAGCAGGGCCGGGACGACGGTAAACACCATATATTTT
.	.	TRBV5-1	TRBJ2-7	CASSRGIGQPYEQYF	TGCGCCAGCAGCCGGGGGATAGGACAGCCCTACGAGCAGTACTTC
TRBD1	.	TRBV6-5	TRBJ1-5	CASSYGQAQHF	TGTGCCAGCAGTTACGGACAGGCCCAGCATTTT
.	.	TRBV7-3	TRBJ2-3	CASSLTAYETQYF	TGTGCCAGCAGCTTAACGGCTTACGAGACGCAGTATTTT
TRBD2	.	TRBV7-9	TRBJ2-3	CASSAPGLAGMISTDTQYF	TGTGCCAGCAGCGCCCCCGGGCTAGCGGGAATGATAAGCACAGATACGCAGTATTTT
.	.	TRBV10-3	TRBJ1-2	CAISESSGTYGYTF	TGTGCCATCAGTGAGTCGTCTGGGACCTATGGCTACACCTTC
TRBD2	few	TRBV7-9	TRBJ2-1	CASSLSGSVNEQFF	TGTGCCAGCAGCTTGAGCGGGAGTGTCAATGAGCAGTTCTTC
TRBD1	few	TRBV18	TRBJ2-3	CASSPRTGTYPRPDTQYF	TGTGCCAGCTCCCCTAGGACAGGGACCTACCCTCGGCCAGATACGCAGTATTTT
.	.	TRBV28	TRBJ2-1	CASSLWVRPDLSRESYNEQFF	TGTGCCAGCAGTTTATGGGTTAGACCAGACTTATCCCGGGAGTCCTACAATGAGCAGTTCTTC
.	few	TRBV2	TRBJ2-7	CASSEVTVGSYEQYF	TGTGCCAGCAGTGAAGTGACCGTGGGTTCCTACGAGCAGTACTTC
.	.	TRBV19	TRBJ2-7	CASSLEGTYEQYF	TGTGCCAGTAGTTTAGAGGGAACCTACGAGCAGTACTTC
TRBD2	few	TRBV4-2	TRBJ2-7	CASSQGLSTSGNTYEQYF	TGTGCCAGCAGCCAAGGCCTCTCGACTAGCGGTAATACCTACGAGCAGTACTTC
.	few	TRBV6-5	TRBJ1-5	CASSATRWDQPQHF	TGTGCCAGCAGTGCCACACGCTGGGATCAGCCCCAGCATTTT
.	.	TRBV7-2	TRBJ2-7	CASSRYSYEQYF	TGTGCCAGCAGCCGGTACTCCTACGAGCAGTACTTC
.	.	TRBV15	TRBJ2-1	CATSRDLEWGNEQFF	TGTGCCACCAGCAGAGATCTGGAGTGGGGTAATGAGCAGTTCTTC
TRBD1	.	TRBV10-2	TRBJ1-2	CASSRQGSYGYTF	TGCGCCAGCAGCCGACAGGGTAGTTATGGCTACACCTTC
TRBD2	.	TRBV5-1	TRBJ2-5	CASRRGRDQETQYF	TGCGCCAGCAGACGCGGGAGGGACCAAGAGACCCAGTACTTC
.	.	TRBV20-1	TRBJ2-7	CSAWGWYEQYF	TGCAGTGCGTGGGGCTGGTACGAGCAGTACTTC
.	.	TRBV28	TRBJ2-2	CASSSPAGANTGELFF	TGTGCCAGCAGTTCCCCCGCCGGGGCGAACACCGGGGAGCTGTTTTTT
TRBD1	.	TRBV27	TRBJ1-2	CASSLRRGTVGYTF	TGTGCCAGCAGTTTAAGGCGAGGGACAGTAGGCTACACCTTC
TRBD1	few	TRBV2	TRBJ2-7	CATRGQLGSYEQYF	TGTGCCACTCGGGGACAGTTAGGTTCCTACGAGCAGTACTTC
.	.	TRBV28	TRBJ2-3	CASSLGADTQYF	TGTGCCAGCAGTTTAGGAGCGGATACGCAGTATTTT
.	once	TRBV7-2	TRBJ2-2	CASSSRPRVRITGELFF	TGTGCCAGCAGCTCCCGGCCGCGAGTTCGAATAACCGGGGAGCTGTTTTTT
TRBD2	.	TRBV14	TRBJ2-4	CASSPVVAGGGAKNIQYF	TGTGCCAGCAGCCCGGTGGTAGCGGGAGGAGGGGCCAAAAACATTCAGTACTTC
TRBD2	.	TRBV7-9	TRBJ2-3	CASGTSGTDTQYF	TGTGCCAGTGGGACTAGCGGCACAGATACGCAGTATTTT
.	.	TRBV6-5	TRBJ2-7	CASSYSGTVTYEQYF	TGTGCCAGCAGTTACTCTGGGACCGTTACCTACGAGCAGTACTTC
.	.	TRBV27	TRBJ2-7	CASSLSGSEQYF	TGTGCCAGCAGTTTATCTGGGAGCGAACAGTACTTC
.	.	TRBV19	TRBJ1-1	CASSYEGGTEAFF	TGTGCCAGTAGCTATGAGGGGGGGACTGAAGCTTTCTTT
.	few	TRBV19	TRBJ2-3	CASSRGNADTQYF	TGTGCCAGTAGTAGAGGTAATGCGGATACGCAGTATTTT
.	.	TRBV9	TRBJ1-4	CASSGGGSRTTNEKLFF	TGTGCCAGCAGCGGAGGGGGTAGTCGGACCACTAATGAAAAACTGTTTTTT
.	few	TRBV29-1	TRBJ1-1	CSVVQGWNTEAFF	TGCAGCGTTGTACAGGGCTGGAACACTGAAGCTTTCTTT
TRBD1	few	TRBV29-1	TRBJ2-5	CSVRSFGTGTETQYF	TGCAGCGTTCGGTCGTTCGGGACAGGGACAGAGACCCAGTACTTC
TRBD2	.	TRBV9	TRBJ2-3	CASSVATTAGVGDTQYF	TGTGCCAGCAGCGTAGCTACGACAGCGGGAGTGGGAGATACGCAGTATTTT
.	.	TRBV6-1	TRBJ2-5	CASSEPGVGAETQYF	TGTGCCAGCAGTGAACCCGGAGTAGGAGCGGAGACCCAGTACTTC
.	.	TRBV6-6	TRBJ2-3	CASSSMGEDTQYF	TGTGCCAGCAGTTCTATGGGGGAAGATACGCAGTATTTT
TRBD1	few	TRBV9	TRBJ1-1	CASSVGGQAYTEAFF	TGTGCCAGCAGCGTAGGCGGACAGGCATACACTGAAGCTTTCTTT
TRBD1	few	TRBV5-1	TRBJ2-7	CASSLRGTGPLGNEQYF	TGCGCCAGCAGCCTCAGGGGGACGGGCCCCCTTGGGAACGAGCAGTACTTC
.	.	TRBV4-2	TRBJ2-3	CASSPVPGSIDTQYF	TGTGCCAGCAGCCCTGTTCCGGGGTCTATAGATACGCAGTATTTT
.	.	TRBV29-1	TRBJ1-4	CSVEVDEKLFF	TGCAGCGTTGAAGTCGATGAAAAACTGTTTTTT
.	.	TRBV6-5	TRBJ2-1	CASSYGRGRRGQFF	TGTGCCAGCAGTTACGGCAGGGGCCGTCGTGGGCAGTTCTTC
.	.	TRBV7-2	TRBJ1-4	CASSYAPASGEKLFF	TGTGCCAGCAGCTACGCACCTGCAAGTGGTGAAAAACTGTTTTTT
.	.	TRBV7-2	TRBJ2-7	CASSLYRGKEYEQYF	TGTGCCAGCAGCTTATACCGCGGGAAAGAATACGAGCAGTACTTC
TRBD1	few	TRBV5-1	TRBJ2-5	CASSSRDRVETQYF	TGCGCCAGCAGCTCCCGGGACAGGGTAGAGACCCAGTACTTC